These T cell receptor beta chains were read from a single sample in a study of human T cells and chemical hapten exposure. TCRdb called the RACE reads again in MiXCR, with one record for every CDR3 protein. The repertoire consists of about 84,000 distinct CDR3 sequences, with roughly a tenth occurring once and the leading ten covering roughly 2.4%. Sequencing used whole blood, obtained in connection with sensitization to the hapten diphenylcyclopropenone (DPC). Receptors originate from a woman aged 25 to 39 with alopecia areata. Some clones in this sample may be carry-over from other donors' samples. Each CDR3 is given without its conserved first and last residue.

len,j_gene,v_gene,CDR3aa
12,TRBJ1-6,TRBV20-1,SAPTGGEGSPLH
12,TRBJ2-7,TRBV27,ASSPGTRTYEQY
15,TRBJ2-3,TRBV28,ASSPSYGLADTDTQY
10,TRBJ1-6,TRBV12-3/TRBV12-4,ASSSHNSPLH
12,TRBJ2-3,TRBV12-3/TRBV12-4,ASSSRQSTDTQY
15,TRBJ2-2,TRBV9,ASSVVSGVSWTGELF
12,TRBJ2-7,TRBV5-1,ASSPGTNLLEQY
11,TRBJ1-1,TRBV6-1,ASRILGQSEAF
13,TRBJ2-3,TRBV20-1,SADGRGVGENTQY
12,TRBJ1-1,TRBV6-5,ASSFGRRNTEAF
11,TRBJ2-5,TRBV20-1,SARRGQQETQY
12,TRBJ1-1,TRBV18,ASSPPSSNTEAF
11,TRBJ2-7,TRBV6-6,ASSRDTLSEQY
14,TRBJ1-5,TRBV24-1,ATSDPRGGEDQPQH
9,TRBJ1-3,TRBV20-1,SAATGTAEY
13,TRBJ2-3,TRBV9,ASSVASVPLGTQY
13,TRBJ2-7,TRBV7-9,ASSPPTGLAYEQY
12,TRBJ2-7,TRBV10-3,AIRGAGEGHEQY
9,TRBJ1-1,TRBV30,AWNPGGRAF
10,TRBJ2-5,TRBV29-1,SVEKLGETQY
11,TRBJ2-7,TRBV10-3,AISKGAFYEQY
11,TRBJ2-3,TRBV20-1,SAPRRDTDTQY
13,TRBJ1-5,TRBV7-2,ASSSYGQGDQPQH
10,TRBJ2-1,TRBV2,ATQGAYNEQF